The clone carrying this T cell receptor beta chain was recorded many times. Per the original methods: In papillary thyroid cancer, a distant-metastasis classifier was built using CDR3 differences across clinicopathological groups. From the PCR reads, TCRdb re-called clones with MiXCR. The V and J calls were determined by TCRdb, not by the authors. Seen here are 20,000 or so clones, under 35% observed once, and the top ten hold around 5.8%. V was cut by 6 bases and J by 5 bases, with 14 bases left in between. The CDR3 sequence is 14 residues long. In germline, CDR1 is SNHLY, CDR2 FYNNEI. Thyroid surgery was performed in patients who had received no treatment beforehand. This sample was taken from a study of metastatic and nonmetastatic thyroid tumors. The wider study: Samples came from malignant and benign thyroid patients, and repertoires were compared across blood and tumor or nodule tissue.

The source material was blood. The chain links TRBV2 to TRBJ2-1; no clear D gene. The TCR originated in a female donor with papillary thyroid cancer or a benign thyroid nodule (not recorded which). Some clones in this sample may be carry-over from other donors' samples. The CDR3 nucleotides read TGTGCCAGCAGGGGCAGGCCGTTCGACAATGAGCAGTTCTTC. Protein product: CASRGRPFDNEQFF. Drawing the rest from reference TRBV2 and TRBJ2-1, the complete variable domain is EPEVTQTPSHQVTQMGQEVILRCVPISNHLYFYWYRQILGQKVEFLVSFYNNEISEKSEIFDDQFSVERPDGSNFTLKIRSTKLEDSAMYFCASRGRPFDNEQFFGPGTRLTVL.